This TCR beta chain is from a study of blood T cells in healthy people across ages (dated by TCRdb to 2014 to 2015). For context, the study as a whole: Template switching captured roughly one uniquely barcoded TCR beta cDNA molecule per two T cells in model experiments. The study analyzed two additional independent replicas of 1 million unique cDNA reads from the same blood draw for two donors, one aged 18 to 29 and one aged 80 or older. Using deep sequencing normalized with unique cDNA molecular identifiers, the study measured how TCR beta repertoire diversity changes with age. Donors were grouped into four age groups: young (average roughly 17 years), middle-aged (around 39), aged (around 66) and long-lived (approximately 78). To avoid experimental bias, donors of different ages were randomly spread across the sequencing lanes. The investigation overall reported the following: As age increased, observed TCR beta diversity per million T cells dropped in a roughly linear way, and a significant reduction was already evident by age 40. Conclusive comparison of naive and antigen-experienced compartments was prevented by the profiling of bulk unsorted PBMCs. Total diversity estimates from one million sequenced T cells were considered lower bounds and underestimates. The long-lived group showed more naive CD4+ T cells, fewer expanded clones and increased TCR diversity than the aged group, suggesting age selection. Because donor CMV infection status was unknown, age-related changes in expanded clonotypes were potentially confounded. Observed TCR beta diversity correlated strongly with the percentage of naive T cells measured by flow cytometry.

To prepare the library, 5' RACE was applied. Sequencing instrument: Illumina HiSeq 2500. A second 7 to 11 cycle PCR used a sample-barcoded 5' primer and a J-beta primer mix. Each TCR beta cDNA molecule received a unique molecular identifier from a template-switch 5' adaptor carrying 12 random nucleotides. Each sample yielded at least 3 million CDR3-containing paired-end reads. The Mint cDNA synthesis kit, primed by a TRBC-specific oligonucleotide, was used to synthesize first-strand cDNA from all RNA. After uracil-DNA glycosylase treatment, a first 18-cycle PCR used universal primers M1SS and BC2_uni_R on all cDNA. The authors processed their data as follows. For normalization, 1 million high-quality reads, each with a distinct molecular identifier, were randomly selected from each sample. Instead of being binned into consensus sequences, reads with shared molecular identifiers were discarded. MiTCR, with a Q25 quality threshold and the strictest error-elimination algorithm, was used for CDR3 identification, clonotype clustering and error correction. A nonparametric unseen species model using Euler transformation provided a lower-bound estimate of total TCR beta diversity. TCRdb reprocessed the public reads (quality trimming at Q25 with fastp, clone calling with MiXCR) and kept in-frame beta chains. Under each unique CDR3 protein, matching rows form one entry showing the most common genes and DNA. The V and J calls come from TCRdb's annotation, not from the publication. The sample contains 600,000 to 1,000,000 distinct CDR3 sequences, roughly 50% of them found a single time. The ten largest clones capture approximately 23% of the sample.

As regards this clonotype: Which antigen it targets is not known. Within one base of it there is no much larger clone, and no base qualities were kept.

Systemically healthy Caucasian individuals from Russia, around 38 in total and aged about 6 to 100 years, were included as donors. Approximately 10 milliliters of peripheral blood were collected from each donor into EDTA-treated Vacutainer tubes. Ficoll-Paque density-gradient centrifugation was used to isolate PBMCs, with at least 6.5 million per sample. Trizol reagent was used to extract total RNA from PBMCs, with at least 6 micrograms per sample. For every donor, flow cytometry on a PBMC aliquot measured the percentage of naive CD45RAhigh/CD27high T cells. The sequenced material came from blood. This receptor was identified in a young man in good health.

The sequence in DNA is TGTGCCAGCAGCTCGACGGATATTGCCTACGAGCAGTTCTTC. Its coded protein is CASSSTDIAYEQFF. The chain employs TRBV28 and TRBJ2-1, with the D gene call left open. The junction carries 19 bases between V and J, which are trimmed by 6 bases and 10 bases respectively. CDR1 and CDR2 were assigned from the germline V gene as MDHEN and SYDVKM. There are 14 amino acids in the CDR3, from cysteine to phenylalanine inclusive. This entry keeps only the CDR3 DNA: 42 bases, framed from base 1.